This note documents a single T cell receptor (beta chain) sequence. Its cognate antigen is unknown. Using quantitative 5'-RACE with molecular barcodes, the authors made TCR beta libraries. MiXCR, applied by TCRdb to the 5' RACE reads, yields one record per CDR3 protein. The repertoire has hundreds of thousands of distinct CDR3 sequences, approximately 10% of them found once; the top ten carry around 0.51%. This sample was taken from a study of CD8 T cells in ankylosing spondylitis. Findings and caveats of the study: The study identified a TCR beta motif of several highly homologous variants that appeared characteristic of ankylosing spondylitis blood. The authors reported significant enrichment of disease-linked clones in matched ankylosing spondylitis synovial fluid.

There are 15 residues in the CDR3. The V segment lost 3 bases and the J segment 5 bases; nucleotides outside the gene matches: 5. The germline gives CDR1 KGHSH, CDR2 LQKENI. The receptor comes from a male donor with ankylosing spondylitis. V is TRBV18 and J is TRBJ2-3, with 10 bases aligning to TRBD1. Sequenced material: blood, either unsorted or a sorted T cell fraction (not recorded which). The CDR3 spells CASSPLGQGKDTQYF. CDR3 nucleotide sequence: TGTGCCAGCTCACCCCTGGGACAGGGGAAAGATACGCAGTATTTT.